These 26 T cell receptor beta chains came from one sample sequenced in a study of CD8 T cells in Susac syndrome. Roughly 0.45 to 1 ug RNA was reverse transcribed with random hexamers. TCRdb re-called the immunoSEQ multiplex PCR reads with MiXCR, one entry per CDR3 protein. This table holds 150,000 to 200,000 distinct CDR3 sequences, roughly 95% found once. Sequencing used CD4+ T cells from PBMCs. The source is a human donor with multiple sclerosis.

DNA of the CDR3: TGTGCCAGCAGCTCCGTGGGGCAACAAGAGACCCAGTACTTC. Translation: CASSSVGQQETQYF. This rearrangement joins TRBV7-8 to TRBJ2-5, with a tentative D call TRBD1 (5 bases). The CDR3 length is 14 residues. CDR1 is SGHVS, CDR2 FQNEAQ, per germline. Trimming took 4 bases from V and 2 from J, leaving 11 bases between them.

This clonotype appeared a single time. V is TRBV27 and J is TRBJ1-2; 7 bases align to TRBD1. The V gene end was trimmed by 6 bases and the J gene end by 8 bases; junction bases not matched to a gene: 12. This CDR3 comprises 14 residues. The germline V gene encodes CDR1 MNHEY and CDR2 SMNVEV (reference sequence). CDR3 residues: CASRSLTGMSGYTF. CDR3 DNA sequence: TGTGCCAGCAGGAGTTTGACAGGGATGAGCGGCTACACCTTC.

The rearrangement links TRBV29-1 to TRBJ2-7; the match to TRBD1 covers 10 bases. V lost 3 bases, J lost 6 bases, and 8 bases stayed unmatched. The germline CDR1 and CDR2 sequences are SQVTM and ANQGSEA. There are 14 residues in the CDR3. CDR3 in DNA: TGCAGCGTTGACCCCGGGACAGGGGTAGGCGAGCAGTACTTC. Its translation is CSVDPGTGVGEQYF.

The chain links TRBV30 to TRBJ1-4, with D uncertain. Germline V gene lookup returns CDR1 GTSNPN and CDR2 SVGIG (reference sequence). The CDR3 contains 11 residues. V lost 3 bases and J 9 bases, leaving 8 bases between the germline ends. Here the CDR3 reads CAWSWSQKLFF. In nucleotides, the CDR3 is TGTGCCTGGAGCTGGAGCCAAAAACTGTTTTTT.

The chain joins TRBV20-1 to TRBJ2-7; a weak D match, TRBD1 (5 bases). Germline V gene data show CDR1 as DFQATT and CDR2 as SNEGSKA (reference sequence). The CDR3 extends over 14 amino acids. Trimming took 3 bases from V and 2 from J, leaving 14 bases between them. Written as DNA, the CDR3 is TGCAGTGCTAGGGCGCCCTTAGGGGCCTACGAGCAGTACTTC. Translating gives CSARAPLGAYEQYF.

The chain links TRBV10-3 to TRBJ2-5; TRBD2 is a possible D gene (5 bases). V dropped 0 bases and J dropped 4 bases, with 9 bases sitting between them. The length of the CDR3 is 14 residues. CDR1 is ENHRY, CDR2 SYGVKD, per germline. CDR3 DNA sequence: TGTGCCATCAGTGAGTCGAGGGTGGGAGAGACCCAGTACTTC. Its protein is CAISESRVGETQYF.

This chain joins TRBV20-1 and TRBJ2-3, with D maybe TRBD1 (6 bases). Germline values: CDR1 DFQATT, CDR2 SNEGSKA (reference sequence). The germline V and J ends were trimmed by 0 bases and 3 bases, with 10 bases remaining between them. The CDR3 is made up of 14 amino acids. CDR3 nucleotide sequence: TGCAGTGCTAGAGATCCCAGGGGAACAGATACGCAGTATTTT. Its translation is CSARDPRGTDTQYF.

V and J are TRBV12-3 or TRBV12-4 and TRBJ2-6; D may be TRBD2 (5 bases). The CDR3 sequence is 16 residues long. V was cut by 3 bases and J by 2 bases, with 11 bases left in between. CDR3 residues: CASSFTGNPGANVLTF. The CDR3 DNA follows: TGTGCCAGCAGTTTCACGGGAAACCCTGGGGCCAACGTCCTGACTTTC.

This rearrangement joins TRBV18 to TRBJ1-2; D uncertain. Germline V gives CDR1 KGHSH, CDR2 LQKENI. This CDR3 contains 11 residues. V lost 2 bases to trimming and J lost 8 bases, with 6 bases between them. CDR3: CASSPGLGYTF. In DNA form, the CDR3 reads TGTGCCAGCTCACCAGGGTTGGGCTACACCTTC.

This clonotype was seen a handful of times. This chain links TRBV29-1 with TRBJ2-1, with D unclear. This CDR3 is 12 amino acids long. V was pared by 3 bases and J by 4 bases, with 7 bases between. CDR1 SQVTM and CDR2 ANQGSEA come from the germline V gene. The chain's CDR3 is CSVEGQYNEQFF. In nucleotides, the CDR3 is TGCAGCGTTGAGGGTCAGTACAATGAGCAGTTCTTC.

The J gene is TRBJ2-1, the V gene TRBV27, with 8 bases fitting TRBD2. CDR1 is MNHEY, CDR2 SMNVEV, per germline (reference sequence). This CDR3 has 16 residues. Germline trimming cut 8 bases from V and 8 bases from J; bases unmatched to any gene: 17. This CDR3 is CASSFGRTSYLDEQFF. The CDR3 coding sequence is TGTGCCAGCTCATTCGGGCGGACTAGCTATTTGGATGAGCAGTTCTTC.

The chain couples TRBV4-2 to TRBJ2-1; 9 bases align to TRBD2. J was trimmed by 3 bases and V by 1 base; bases with no gene match: 4. The CDR3 consists of 16 residues. Germline CDR1 and CDR2: LGHNA and YNFKEQ. As DNA, the CDR3 is TGTGCCAGCAGCCAAGGTAGCGGGAGCATCTACAATGAGCAGTTCTTC. Translated: CASSQGSGSIYNEQFF.

This rearrangement joins TRBV5-4 to TRBJ2-5, with unresolved D. Looked up from germline, CDR1 is SGHNT and CDR2 is YYREEE (reference sequence). The CDR3 loop spans 13 amino acids. The V gene lost 2 bases and the J gene lost 5 bases, with 10 bases spanning the gap. This CDR3 is CASSLKLRETQYF. Here the CDR3 DNA reads TGTGCCAGCAGCTTAAAGTTGAGGGAGACCCAGTACTTC.

This chain connects TRBV24-1 to TRBJ2-5; the D call may be TRBD1 or TRBD2 (5 bases each). With 5 bases removed from V and 4 bases from J, the gap between germline ends came to 22 bases. Germline loops: CDR1 KGHDR, CDR2 SFDVKD. The CDR3 has 17 residues. In DNA, the CDR3 is TGTGCCACCAGTGCCCGACCCGGAAGGGACGGACGAGAGACCCAGTACTTC. Translated: CATSARPGRDGRETQYF.

CDR3 in DNA: TGCGCCAGCAGCTTGGCCATGACAGATACGCAGTATTTT. This codes for CASSLAMTDTQYF. The J gene is TRBJ2-3, the V gene TRBV5-1, with D uncertain. There are 13 residues in the CDR3. V lost 0 bases to trimming and J lost 3 bases, with 5 bases between them. In germline, CDR1 is SGHRS, CDR2 YFSETQ. Full variable domain (missing parts from reference TRBV5-1 and TRBJ2-3): KAGVTQTPRYLIKTRGQQVTLSCSPISGHRSVSWYQQTPGQGLQFLFEYFSETQRNKGNFPGRFSGRQFSNSRSEMNVSTLELGDSALYLCASSLAMTDTQYFGPGTRLTVL.

The J gene is TRBJ1-5, the V gene TRBV18; D perhaps matches TRBD1 (6 bases). V was trimmed by 4 bases and J by 4 bases, leaving 8 bases between them. Germline CDR1 and CDR2: KGHSH and LQKENI. This CDR3 is 13 amino acids long. The CDR3 DNA reads as TGTGCCAGCTCACGGACAGTGAATCAGCCCCAGCATTTT. Amino acids: CASSRTVNQPQHF.

This clonotype was counted a few times. The rearrangement links TRBV6-2 or TRBV6-3 to TRBJ2-7, with unresolved D. Trimming removed 4 bases at V and 2 bases at J, with 6 bases between. Germline CDR1 reads MNHEY; CDR2 reads SVGEGT. This CDR3 comprises 12 residues. CDR3 DNA sequence: TGTGCCAGCAGTTCCCTTACCTACGAGCAGTACTTC. Protein product: CASSSLTYEQYF.

The V gene is TRBV7-9, the J gene TRBJ2-7; D is unresolved. Trimming stripped 5 bases from V and 2 bases from J, with 7 bases between. The CDR3 covers 12 residues. From germline, CDR1 is SEHNR and CDR2 FQNEAQ (reference sequence). This chain's CDR3 is CASSPIPYEQYF. CDR3 DNA sequence: TGTGCCAGCAGCCCCATCCCCTACGAGCAGTACTTC.

The chain has TRBV25-1 and TRBJ1-2; 7 nucleotides align to TRBD1. The CDR3 runs to 13 residues. The V gene's germline CDR1 is MGHDK and CDR2 SYGVNS. The V and J ends lost 5 bases and 8 bases, in that order; junction bases with no gene match: 8. DNA of the CDR3: TGTGCCAGCAGTCCGCGGGACAGCGCAGGCTACACCTTC. Translated, it gives CASSPRDSAGYTF.

This chain uses TRBV7-9 with TRBJ1-5; D possibly corresponds to TRBD1 (5 bases). The CDR3 length is 16 residues. CDR1 SEHNR and CDR2 FQNEAQ come from the germline V gene (reference sequence). V was shortened by 5 bases and J by 0 bases, with 14 bases between the two germline ends. The CDR3 loop is CASSGGGFNSNQPQHF. The CDR3, as DNA: TGTGCCAGCAGCGGGGGTGGTTTTAATAGCAATCAGCCCCAGCATTTT.

The J gene is TRBJ1-4, the V gene TRBV29-1; D perhaps matches TRBD1 (5 bases). Germline V gives CDR1 SQVTM, CDR2 ANQGSEA. The CDR3 contains 13 residues. Trimming took off 5 bases at V and 5 bases at J, with 12 bases between the two ends. The CDR3 DNA reads as TGCAGCGTTCAAGGGGCGTACAATGAAAAACTGTTTTTT. Protein sequence: CSVQGAYNEKLFF.

This rearrangement joins TRBV19 to TRBJ1-2; D may be TRBD1 (6 bases). CDR1 is LNHDA and CDR2 is SQIVND in the germline V gene (reference sequence). Trimming shortened V by 4 bases and J by 9 bases, and 15 bases separated the two germline ends. The CDR3 contains 13 residues. CDR3 amino acids: CASSKRTEERYTF. The CDR3 DNA follows: TGTGCCAGTAGTAAACGGACAGAAGAACGCTACACCTTC.

The J gene is TRBJ2-2, the V gene TRBV5-6; 11 bases agree with TRBD2. Germline V gene lookup returns CDR1 SGHDT and CDR2 YYEEEE. V lost 4 bases, J lost 1 base, and 9 bases stayed unmatched. The CDR3 has 18 residues. CDR3 DNA: TGTGCCAGCAGCCCCTTGGCCGGGACTAGCGGGAACACCGGGGAGCTGTTTTTT. It codes for CASSPLAGTSGNTGELFF.

This rearrangement joins TRBV27 to TRBJ1-2; the match to TRBD1 covers 12 bases. The CDR3 spans 14 residues. J gave up 8 bases and V 6 bases, and 7 bases lay outside the gene matches. CDR1 is MNHEY, CDR2 SMNVEV, per germline (reference sequence). The CDR3 here is CASRRTGQGAGYTF. The CDR3 DNA sequence: TGTGCCAGCAGGCGCACGGGACAGGGGGCAGGCTACACCTTC.

The chain carries TRBV6-2 or TRBV6-3 and TRBJ2-7, with 7 bases identical to TRBD2. This CDR3 is built from 16 residues. The J segment lost 2 bases and the V segment lost 4 bases, leaving 11 bases of the junction unmatched. Germline-derived CDR1 and CDR2 are MNHEY and SVGEGT. The CDR3 nucleotides read TGTGCCAGCAGTTCGGCGTTCAGGCGGGGGACCTACGAGCAGTACTTC. It specifies CASSSAFRRGTYEQYF.

With respect to this clonotype: An end of the junction does not agree with germline; a read error may underlie this. V is TRBV5-1 and J is TRBJ2-7; TRBD1 or TRBD2 may be the D gene (5 bases each). The V gene's germline CDR1 is SGHRS and CDR2 YFSETQ. The CDR3 contains 14 residues. The CDR3 DNA reads TGCGCCAGCAGCTTGCACCGGGGCGACTACGGGCAGTACTTC. This codes for CASSLHRGDYGQYF.